Listed below are T cell receptor beta chains from one sample, sequenced in a study of cytomegalovirus exposure and HLA in healthy donors. The data were produced by immunoSEQ multiplex PCR, yet TCRdb's version contains in-frame clones alone and is incomplete. This sample has around 150,000 clones; 89% occur once, and the top ten carry 10%. Material: PBMCs. The origin of the receptors is a woman between 18 and 30 years old in good health and CMV-seropositive. The CDR3 runs from the conserved cysteine through the conserved F or W. The order of the fields is V gene, J gene, D gene, clone size, CDR3 length, CDR3 protein, CDR3 DNA. A D gene is named only where the DNA matches it firmly. Clone size, where shown, is once, few, many, or a class for clones that have expanded.

>TRBV18|TRBJ2-3|.|once|15
CASSRFTGSTDTQYF
TGTGCCAGCTCACGATTCACGGGAAGCACAGATACGCAGTATTTT
>TRBV6-1|TRBJ2-7|TRBD1|.|13
CATAWDRGYEQYF
TGTGCCACCGCCTGGGACAGGGGTTACGAGCAGTACTTC
>TRBV5-6|TRBJ2-2|TRBD2|.|15
CASSFTSGNTGELFF
TGTGCCAGCAGCTTTACTAGCGGTAACACCGGGGAGCTGTTTTTT
>TRBV18|TRBJ2-3|.|.|17
CASSPPILAGRTDTQYF
TGTGCCAGCTCACCACCTATTTTGGCAGGTCGCACAGATACGCAGTATTTT
>TRBV9|TRBJ1-2|.|.|13
CASSLSRGRGYTF
TGTGCCAGCAGCCTTTCCAGGGGTCGTGGCTACACCTTC
>TRBV5-1|TRBJ1-4|.|.|14
CASSLVLGDEKLFF
TGCGCCAGCAGCTTGGTCCTAGGAGATGAAAAACTGTTTTTT
>TRBV4-3|TRBJ1-5|.|.|14
CASSQERENQPQHF
TGCGCCAGCAGCCAAGAAAGGGAGAATCAGCCCCAGCATTTT
>TRBV5-1|TRBJ2-3|TRBD2|few|14
CASTSSGRTDTQYF
TGCGCCAGCACATCTAGCGGGAGAACAGATACGCAGTATTTT
>TRBV7-2|TRBJ2-1|TRBD2|once|14
CASSLGQGLVEQFF
TGTGCCAGCAGCTTAGGGCAGGGACTAGTTGAGCAGTTCTTC
>TRBV2|TRBJ1-2|TRBD1|.|15
CASSERDRRLYGYTF
TGTGCCAGCAGTGAACGGGACAGAAGACTCTATGGCTACACCTTC
>TRBV19|TRBJ2-1|TRBD2|.|17
CASSSRNLAGGYNEQFF
TGTGCCAGTAGTTCCCGAAATCTAGCGGGAGGTTACAATGAGCAGTTCTTC
>TRBV6-5|TRBJ2-1|.|.|15
CASSLDGGLYNEQFF
TGTGCCAGCAGTTTGGACGGGGGTTTGTACAATGAGCAGTTCTTC
>TRBV28|TRBJ2-3|.|.|11
CASSLGLTQYF
TGTGCCAGCAGTTTAGGACTTACGCAGTATTTT
>TRBV7-3|TRBJ2-1|TRBD2|.|15
CASSLASGNFNEQFF
TGTGCCAGCAGCTTGGCTAGCGGGAATTTCAATGAGCAGTTCTTC
>TRBV9|TRBJ2-3|.|.|16
CASSVGGLVVTDTQYF
TGTGCCAGCAGCGTAGGGGGGCTAGTCGTCACAGATACGCAGTATTTT
>TRBV28|TRBJ1-1|TRBD1|.|15
CASSPLTGGVTEAFF
TGTGCCAGCAGTCCCCTGACAGGGGGGGTTACTGAAGCTTTCTTT
>TRBV29-1|TRBJ1-5|.|.|16
CSVSMGIGQFSQPQHF
TGCAGCGTTTCTATGGGGATTGGACAGTTTTCTCAGCCCCAGCATTTT
>TRBV12-5|TRBJ2-3|.|.|14
CASGFSISGDTQYF
TGTGCTAGTGGTTTCTCGATTTCGGGGGATACGCAGTATTTT
>TRBV11-2|TRBJ2-2|.|.|17
CASSSNRDVFNTGELFF
TGTGCCAGCAGCTCTAACAGGGATGTTTTCAACACCGGGGAGCTGTTTTTT
>TRBV19|TRBJ2-7|.|few|14
CASSADSSSYEQYF
TGTGCCAGTAGTGCTGACAGTAGCTCCTACGAGCAGTACTTC
>TRBV9|TRBJ2-7|.|.|15
CASSVEVRPGYEQYF
TGTGCCAGCAGCGTAGAAGTGAGGCCGGGCTACGAGCAGTACTTC
>TRBV7-3|TRBJ2-1|TRBD2|.|15
CASSFGGGTYNEQFF
TGTGCCAGCAGCTTTGGCGGGGGAACCTACAATGAGCAGTTCTTC
>TRBV29-1|TRBJ2-3|.|.|14
CSVEGSYSTDTQYF
TGCAGCGTTGAAGGCAGTTATAGCACAGATACGCAGTATTTT
>TRBV29-1|TRBJ2-7|TRBD1|once|13
CSVGQGNSYEQYF
TGCAGCGTGGGACAGGGGAACTCCTACGAGCAGTACTTC
>TRBV20-1|TRBJ2-1|.|once|11
CSARTSGEQFF
TGCAGTGCTAGGACTTCCGGGGAGCAGTTCTTC
>TRBV23-1|TRBJ2-5|.|.|14
CASSLCRTQETQYF
TGCGCCAGCAGTCTTTGTCGGACTCAAGAGACCCAGTACTTC
>TRBV29-1|TRBJ1-2|TRBD1|.|12
CSVPGGSNGYTF
TGCAGCGTTCCAGGGGGCTCTAATGGCTACACCTTC
>TRBV12-2|TRBJ1-1|.|.|17
CASRARGGAPLNTEAFF
TGTGCAAGTCGCGCCCGGGGGGGGGCCCCCCTGAACACTGAAGCTTTCTTT
>TRBV19|TRBJ2-7|.|.|15
CASSQGQGGWYEQYF
TGTGCCAGTAGCCAAGGACAGGGAGGGTGGTACGAGCAGTACTTC
>TRBV30|TRBJ2-1|.|.|11
CAWDGSDEQFF
TGTGCCTGGGACGGGTCGGATGAGCAGTTCTTC
>TRBV27|TRBJ2-1|TRBD2|few|14
CASSLVLAGVEQFF
TGTGCCAGCAGTTTGGTACTAGCGGGAGTCGAGCAGTTCTTC
>TRBV29-1|TRBJ2-5|TRBD2|.|14
CSAVAGAYQETQYF
TGCAGCGCAGTAGCGGGAGCGTACCAAGAGACCCAGTACTTC
>TRBV11-2|TRBJ2-1|.|.|16
CASSLDVGRGYNEQFF
TGTGCCAGCAGCTTAGATGTAGGGAGAGGCTACAATGAGCAGTTCTTC
>TRBV30|TRBJ2-3|TRBD2|.|13
CAWRLAGADTQYF
TGTGCCTGGAGACTAGCGGGAGCAGATACGCAGTATTTT
>TRBV19|TRBJ1-5|TRBD1|few|15
CASTDRGYSNQPQHF
TGTGCCAGTACGGACAGGGGTTATAGCAATCAGCCCCAGCATTTT
>TRBV19|TRBJ1-4|.|.|14
CASSYRVLNEKLFF
TGTGCCAGTAGCTACAGGGTGTTAAATGAAAAACTGTTTTTT
>TRBV11-2|TRBJ2-5|TRBD2|.|14
CASSFGGFVETQYF
TGTGCCAGCAGCTTCGGGGGGTTCGTAGAGACCCAGTACTTC
>TRBV6-1|TRBJ2-5|.|.|13
CASETGATETQYF
TGTGCCAGCGAGACAGGAGCCACAGAGACCCAGTACTTC